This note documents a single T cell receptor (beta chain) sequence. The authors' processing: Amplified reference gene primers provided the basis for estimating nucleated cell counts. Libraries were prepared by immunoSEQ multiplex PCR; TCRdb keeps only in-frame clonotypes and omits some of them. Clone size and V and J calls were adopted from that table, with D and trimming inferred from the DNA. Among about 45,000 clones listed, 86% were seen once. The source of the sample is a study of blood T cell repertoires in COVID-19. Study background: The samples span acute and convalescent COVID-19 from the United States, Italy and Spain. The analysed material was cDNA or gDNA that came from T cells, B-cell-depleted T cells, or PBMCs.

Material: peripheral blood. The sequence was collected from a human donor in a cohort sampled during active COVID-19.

The DNA of the CDR3 is TGTGCCAGCAGCCCTACCTCTCCTTTAACAGGGGATAATTCACCCCTCCACTTT. Translation gives CASSPTSPLTGDNSPLHF. This chain connects TRBV4-2 to TRBJ1-6; TRBD1 matches at 7 bases. CDR3 length: 18 amino acids. J lost 5 bases, V lost 4 bases, and 14 bases had no gene match. Germline CDR1 is LGHNA and CDR2 is YNFKEQ.